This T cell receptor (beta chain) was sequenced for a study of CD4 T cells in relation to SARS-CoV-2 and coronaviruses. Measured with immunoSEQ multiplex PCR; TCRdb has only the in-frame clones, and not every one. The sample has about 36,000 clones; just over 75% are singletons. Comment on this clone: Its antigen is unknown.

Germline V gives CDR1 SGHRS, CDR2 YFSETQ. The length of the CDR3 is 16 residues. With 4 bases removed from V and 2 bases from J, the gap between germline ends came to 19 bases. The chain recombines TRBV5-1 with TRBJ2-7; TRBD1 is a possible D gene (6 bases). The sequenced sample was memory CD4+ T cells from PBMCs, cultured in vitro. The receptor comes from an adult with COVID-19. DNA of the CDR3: TGCGCCAGCAGCACCGAACCGGGACACCACACCTACGAGCAGTACTTC. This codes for CASSTEPGHHTYEQYF.